This T cell receptor (beta chain) was sequenced in a study of blood T cell repertoires in COVID-19. Across the whole study: Whether acute or convalescent, the COVID-19 samples came from the United States, Italy and Spain. PBMCs, B-cell-depleted T cells, or T cells provided the cDNA or gDNA that made up the material.

The CDR3 has 15 residues. Methods used by the authors: Cell counts per sample came from amplifying reference gene primers. Measured with immunoSEQ multiplex PCR; TCRdb has only the in-frame clones, and not every one. The V and J calls and clone size are taken from that table; D and trimming were inferred from the DNA. The sample lists about 180,000 clones; roughly 83% were seen once. Input material: peripheral blood. The chain carries TRBV12-2 and TRBJ2-1; the table's D gene call, TRBD1, was not cross checked with the DNA. TRBV12-2 is listed as a pseudogene. The receptor was derived from a human donor in a cohort sampled during active COVID-19. The CDR3 protein is CASRLADHRGNEQFF. CDR3 nucleotides: TGTGCAAGTCGCTTAGCCGACCACAGGGGCAATGAGCAGTTCTTC.